The text below deals with one T cell receptor (beta chain). Clones were read by immunoSEQ multiplex PCR, and TCRdb kept only the in-frame ones, dropping some. The sample carries hundreds of thousands of clones, around 96% recorded once. The CDR3 spans 14 residues. Germline loops: CDR1 SGHAT, CDR2 FQDESV (reference sequence). Trimming removed 4 bases from V and 6 bases from J, with 13 bases in between. The data stem from a study of shared clonotypes between healthy human individuals. This TCR was sampled from a woman aged 30 to 39 in good health. The material sequenced was naive CD4+ T cells sorted from blood. This sample's subset: CD45RA+ positively selected. This sequence joins TRBV11-1 and TRBJ2-1; weak D call: TRBD2 (5 bases). The CDR3 protein is CASSSLLGSNEQFF. The CDR3 bases are TGTGCCAGCAGCTCTCTCCTAGGGAGCAATGAGCAGTTCTTC.